This T cell receptor beta chain originates from a study of human T cells and chemical hapten exposure. Study as a whole: Read at 6 days, the patch tests placed 0.01% DPC on the upper back. General observations from the study: Relative to control repertoires, expanded TCRs gave rise to significantly more large CDR3 similarity clusters.

Time point here: patch test 2, 6 weeks after DPC sensitization. Stated treatment: therapeutic diphenylcyclopropenone sensitization with weekly scalp DPC. Germline values: CDR1 SEHNR, CDR2 FQNEAQ (reference sequence). After removal of 3 bases from V and 1 base from J, the junction contained 5 bases not matched to a gene. This CDR3 contains 15 residues. This clonotype was counted a few times. The target antigen is unknown. Source study methods: Counting gave a median of around 89,000 TCRs per sample, with values ranging from roughly 20,000 to 750,000. TCRdb redid the calling of the RACE reads with MiXCR, one entry per CDR3 protein. The V and J calls reflect TCRdb's pipeline rather than the authors' work. The data contain 85,000 to 100,000 distinct CDR3 sequences, about 11% of them seen just once; the ten biggest clones take up 2.2%.

The clonotype originates from a man aged 35 to 55 with alopecia areata. Some clones in this sample may be carry-over from other donors' samples. This rearrangement joins TRBV7-9 to TRBJ2-5, with TRBD2 matching 7 bases. The material sequenced was whole blood, taken in connection with sensitization to the hapten diphenylcyclopropenone (DPC). The CDR3 reads CASSLGSGLQETQYF. CDR3 nucleotides: TGTGCCAGCAGCTTGGGTAGCGGGCTCCAAGAGACCCAGTACTTC.